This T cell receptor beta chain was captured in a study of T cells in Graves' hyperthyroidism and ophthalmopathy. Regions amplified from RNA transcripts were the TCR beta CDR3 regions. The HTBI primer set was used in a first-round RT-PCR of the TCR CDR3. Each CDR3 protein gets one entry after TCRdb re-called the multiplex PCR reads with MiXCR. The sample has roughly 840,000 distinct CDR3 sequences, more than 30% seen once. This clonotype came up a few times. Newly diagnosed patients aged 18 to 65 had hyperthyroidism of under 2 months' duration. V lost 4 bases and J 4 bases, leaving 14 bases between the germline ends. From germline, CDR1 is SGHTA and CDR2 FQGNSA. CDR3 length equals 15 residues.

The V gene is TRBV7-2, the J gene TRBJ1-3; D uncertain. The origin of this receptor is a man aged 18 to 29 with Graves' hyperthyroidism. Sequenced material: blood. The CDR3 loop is CASSSVAGSGNTIYF. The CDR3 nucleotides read TGTGCCAGCAGCTCAGTCGCGGGTTCCGGAAACACCATATATTTT.